This T cell receptor (beta chain) derives from a study of T cell repertoires in cytomegalovirus infection. The wider study: Indicated by public TCR beta signatures were CMV infection and matching HLA type. General study points: HLA-C-restricted TCR beta clonotypes specific for CMV led the ex vivo response. People with CMV and the relevant HLA were identified by cumulative public TCR beta family frequency.

TCRdb passed the reads through MiXCR, listing each CDR3 protein once. The data contain fewer than 200,000 distinct CDR3 sequences, about a tenth of them singletons. As for this clonotype: Its antigen is not identified.

The CDR3 is made up of 14 amino acids. V shed 4 bases, J shed 3 bases, and the junction held 5 bases outside the gene matches. The V gene's germline CDR1 is SNHLY and CDR2 FYNNEI. The gene calls are TRBV2 and TRBJ2-7; 8 nucleotides line up with TRBD2. This sequence was found in a human donor in good health (CMV status not recorded). Some clones in this sample may be carry-over from other donors' samples. Input material: PBMCs. This CDR3 is CASSASGGIYEQYF. CDR3 nucleotide sequence: TGTGCCAGCAGTGCCAGCGGGGGAATCTACGAGCAGTACTTC.